This entry describes one T cell receptor (beta chain). CDR3 size: 13 residues. Trimming stripped 4 bases from V and 9 bases from J, with 14 bases between. Germline-derived CDR1 and CDR2 are MNHEY and SMNVEV (reference sequence). The record originates from a study of cytomegalovirus exposure and HLA in healthy donors. For the study at large: The approximately 610 first-cohort repertoires shared a platform with the 120 or so validation repertoires, as reported in a later analysis.

Repertoires were generated with immunoSEQ multiplex PCR, while TCRdb's copy carries only in-frame clones and drops some. The sample yields some 61,000 clones, 95% to 97% seen once. The clonotype originates from a woman aged 18-30 years in good health and CMV-seropositive. Sequencing used PBMCs. V usage is TRBV27 and J usage is TRBJ2-3; weak D call: TRBD2 (6 bases). CDR3 in DNA: TGTGCCAGCAGTTACGGGAGCCTGTTGACGCAGTATTTT. Protein product: CASSYGSLLTQYF.